The rows below give T cell receptor beta chains drawn from one sample of a study of blood T cells in healthy people across ages. TCRdb recomputed calls from the 5' RACE reads with MiXCR, one row per CDR3 protein. Among about 570,000 distinct CDR3 sequences listed, about 26% were seen once. Sequencing was performed on blood. The receptors here all came from a woman between 70 and 85 years old in good health. The CDR3 runs from the conserved cysteine through the conserved F or W. Fields, in order: V gene, clone size, J gene, D gene, CDR3 DNA, CDR3 protein. D genes are given only for firm matches. Where a row states a size, it is once, few, many or the class of an expanded clone; other rows omit it.

TRBV6-2/TRBV6-3	NA	TRBJ1-1	NA	TGTGCCAGCATTGGAGCGGGAGCTTTCTTT	CASIGAGAFF
TRBV12-5	NA	TRBJ2-7	TRBD1	TGTGCTAGTGGTCCTAGGCTGGGACAGCCTTACGAGCAGTACTTC	CASGPRLGQPYEQYF
TRBV7-2	NA	TRBJ2-2	NA	TGTGCCAGCAGCTTTCTGACAAGCACCGGGGAGCTGTTTTTT	CASSFLTSTGELFF
TRBV5-1	NA	TRBJ1-1	NA	TGCGCCAGCAGCTTGGGGCAGGGTTGGACTGAAGCTTTCTTT	CASSLGQGWTEAFF
TRBV7-2	few	TRBJ1-2	NA	TGTGCCAGCAGCCCTCGCCGGGGTGATAACTATGGCTACACCTTC	CASSPRRGDNYGYTF
TRBV3-1	few	TRBJ1-1	NA	TGTGCCAGCATCAGCAAGAACACTGAAGCTTTCTTT	CASISKNTEAFF
TRBV6-2/TRBV6-3	few	TRBJ2-3	NA	TGTGCCAGCAGTTACTCAGCAGGACGCACAGATACGCAGTATTTT	CASSYSAGRTDTQYF
TRBV18	few	TRBJ2-1	NA	TGTGCCAGCTCACCCCGAAGGGTGGGGAATGAGCAGTTCTTC	CASSPRRVGNEQFF
TRBV20-1	NA	TRBJ1-2	NA	TGCAGTGCTAGAGATGAGGACCGGGGCTACACCTTC	CSARDEDRGYTF
TRBV15	NA	TRBJ1-2	NA	TGTGCCACCAGCAGAGCGACAGGTCAATATGGCTACACCTTC	CATSRATGQYGYTF
TRBV6-2/TRBV6-3	few	TRBJ2-7	NA	TGTGCCAGCAGTTACTGGGACGAGCAGTACTTC	CASSYWDEQYF
TRBV18	NA	TRBJ2-5	TRBD1	TGTGCCAGCTCCGCTGAGACAGGGCAAGAGACCCAGTACTTC	CASSAETGQETQYF
TRBV7-8	many	TRBJ2-3	NA	TGTGCCAGCAGCTTTGAGGGGGGGCTGGGAGATACGCAGTATTTT	CASSFEGGLGDTQYF
TRBV4-2	few	TRBJ1-2	TRBD1	TGTGCCAGCAGCCAAGGAAACAGGGGGCCCCTCGTGCCCTATGGCTACACCTTC	CASSQGNRGPLVPYGYTF
TRBV7-9	few	TRBJ2-2	NA	TGTGCCAGCAGCTCCTACGGGGCCTTGTCCGGGGAGCTGTTTTTT	CASSSYGALSGELFF
TRBV30	NA	TRBJ1-2	NA	TGTGCCTGGAGTTCTCGCTTGGGGAACTATGGCTACACCTTC	CAWSSRLGNYGYTF
TRBV5-6	NA	TRBJ2-3	NA	TGTGCCAGCAGCGCAAGTCAAGCCGCCCACACAGATACGCAGTATTTT	CASSASQAAHTDTQYF
TRBV7-2	NA	TRBJ2-3	NA	TGTGCCAGCAGCTTACGACAGCTAGGGACAGATACGCAGTATTTT	CASSLRQLGTDTQYF
TRBV6-2/TRBV6-3	NA	TRBJ1-5	NA	TGTGCCAGCAGTTACCGATCGATCAATCAGCCCCAGCATTTT	CASSYRSINQPQHF
TRBV7-2	NA	TRBJ2-3	TRBD2	TGTGCCAGCAGCCGGGGGGTTCACGGCACAGATACGCAGTATTTT	CASSRGVHGTDTQYF
TRBV28	NA	TRBJ2-3	TRBD2	TGTGCCAGCAGCCCTCCGGGACTAGCGGGGGCTTCTAGCACAGATACGCAGTATTTT	CASSPPGLAGASSTDTQYF
TRBV3-1	few	TRBJ1-1	NA	TGTGCCAGCAGCCAAGATTACAGTGCGGCTGAAGCTTTCTTT	CASSQDYSAAEAFF
TRBV6-1	NA	TRBJ1-4	NA	TGTGCCAGCATTAGGCCTGGGGGAGGTTATGAAAAACTGCTTTTT	CASIRPGGGYEKLLF
TRBV20-1	once	TRBJ2-3	NA	TGCAGTGCTAGCCAGGGGCCAGATACGCAGTATTTT	CSASQGPDTQYF
TRBV12-3/TRBV12-4	few	TRBJ2-1	TRBD2	TGTGCCAGCAGCTCCCCGGGACTAGCGAATGCCTTGGATGAGCAGTTCTTC	CASSSPGLANALDEQFF
TRBV11-2	NA	TRBJ1-4	TRBD1	TGTGCCAGCAGCCGATCAATACAGGGGAGTAATGAAAAACTGTTTTTT	CASSRSIQGSNEKLFF
TRBV12-3/TRBV12-4	NA	TRBJ1-2	NA	TGTGCCAGCAGTTGGGGGGGCAAAGATGGCTACACCTTC	CASSWGGKDGYTF
TRBV29-1	NA	TRBJ2-1	NA	TGCAGCGTTGAGGGGGGCCAGGGAGCCCTTTTCTCCTACAATGAGCAGTTCTTC	CSVEGGQGALFSYNEQFF
TRBV24-1	few	TRBJ1-2	NA	TGTGCCACCAGTGATGGATACAGTGATGGCTACACCTTC	CATSDGYSDGYTF
TRBV7-2	few	TRBJ2-1	NA	TGTGCCAGCAGCACCAGGTTCAATGAGCAGTTCTTC	CASSTRFNEQFF
TRBV10-3	NA	TRBJ2-3	NA	TGTGCCATCAGTGAACGATCGATTTGGGGCACAGATACGCAGTATTTT	CAISERSIWGTDTQYF
TRBV5-6	NA	TRBJ1-4	TRBD1	TGTGCCAGCAGCCTGACAGGGGGCGGTTCCAGTGCTAATGAAAAACTGTTTTTT	CASSLTGGGSSANEKLFF
TRBV3-1	NA	TRBJ1-4	NA	TGTGCCAGCAGCCAAGCGGGGGTAAAACTGTTTTTT	CASSQAGVKLFF
TRBV7-3	few	TRBJ2-1	TRBD2	TGTGCCAGCAGCTTACTTAGCGGGGTTTCCTACAATGAGCAGTTCTTC	CASSLLSGVSYNEQFF
TRBV27	few	TRBJ1-5	TRBD1	TGTGCCAGCAGGCAAAAGGGACAGGGGGCGTTCGTATCTGGCAATCAGCCCCAGCATTTT	CASRQKGQGAFVSGNQPQHF
TRBV7-2	NA	TRBJ2-2	NA	TGTGCCAGCAGCTTAGGCAGAGACTACACCGGGGAGCTGTTTTTT	CASSLGRDYTGELFF
TRBV7-3	NA	TRBJ2-5	TRBD2	TGTGCCAGCAGTCAGCGGGGGGCGGTGGGAGAGACCCAGTACTTC	CASSQRGAVGETQYF
TRBV7-9	few	TRBJ2-7	NA	TGTGCTAGCAGAAACACAGGGAGCCCCTACGAGCAGTACTTC	CASRNTGSPYEQYF
TRBV28	NA	TRBJ2-7	NA	TGTGCCAGCAGTTCGCCGCCCTTAAAAGCCTACGAGCAGTACTTC	CASSSPPLKAYEQYF
TRBV9	few	TRBJ1-2	TRBD1	TGTGCCAGCAGCTCACCGGGACAGAGTTTCTATGGCTACACCTTC	CASSSPGQSFYGYTF
TRBV4-3	few	TRBJ1-1	NA	TGCGCCAGCAGCCAGACCGAGGGAGGCTGGGATGAAGCTTTCTTT	CASSQTEGGWDEAFF
TRBV5-1	NA	TRBJ1-1	NA	TGCGCCAGCAGCCGCGGGGACGCGGATCTCGAAGCTTTCTTT	CASSRGDADLEAFF
TRBV11-3	few	TRBJ2-7	NA	TGTGCCAGCAGACCAACGGCGCGGGACGAGCAGTACTTC	CASRPTARDEQYF
TRBV5-1	NA	TRBJ2-5	NA	TGCGCCAGCAGCTCCTCGGGTAGTCCGGCAGAGACCCAGTACTTC	CASSSSGSPAETQYF
TRBV6-2/TRBV6-3	NA	TRBJ2-7	NA	TGTGCCAGCAGTTACCACGACAGGCGCTCCTACGAGCAGTACTTC	CASSYHDRRSYEQYF
TRBV5-1	NA	TRBJ2-7	NA	TGCGCCAGCAGCAGCGACAGGCTTATCGGCGAGCAGTACTTC	CASSSDRLIGEQYF
TRBV4-1	NA	TRBJ2-3	NA	TGCGCCAGCAGCCTTACTCCCCCCGTTCGAGTAGATACGCAGTATTTT	CASSLTPPVRVDTQYF
TRBV10-3	few	TRBJ2-7	TRBD2	TGTGCCATAGGGACTAGCGGGGTGTACGAGCAGTACTTC	CAIGTSGVYEQYF
TRBV3-1	NA	TRBJ2-2	TRBD2	TGTGCCAGCAGCCAAGAGGCGGGGGTCATCGGGGAGCTGTTTTTT	CASSQEAGVIGELFF
TRBV6-6	few	TRBJ1-1	NA	TGTGCCAGCAGCCTAAGGTCAGGCACTGAAGCTTTCTTT	CASSLRSGTEAFF
TRBV28	few	TRBJ2-7	NA	TGTGCCAGCAGTTCCGTCTCCGAGCAGTACTTC	CASSSVSEQYF
TRBV6-1	NA	TRBJ2-1	NA	TGTGCCAGCAGTGAAAGGCTCGTAACGGGGGATGTAGGCACTGAGCAGTTCTTC	CASSERLVTGDVGTEQFF
TRBV7-2	NA	TRBJ2-3	NA	TGTGCCAGCAGCGGAGGAAAGATAACGCAGTATTTT	CASSGGKITQYF
TRBV14	NA	TRBJ1-6	NA	TGTGCCAGCAGCCCATCATACAGATTTTCACCCCTCCACTTT	CASSPSYRFSPLHF
TRBV3-1	NA	TRBJ1-1	NA	TGTGCCAGCAGCCAAAGCCGGGAAGCTTTCTTT	CASSQSREAFF
TRBV5-1	NA	TRBJ2-5	NA	TGCGCCAGCAGCTTGGCGGTCAGAAAAGAGACCCAGTACTTC	CASSLAVRKETQYF
TRBV9	few	TRBJ1-1	NA	TGTGCCAGCAGCGTTAGTCCGAACACTGAAGCTTTCTTT	CASSVSPNTEAFF
TRBV29-1	NA	TRBJ1-2	TRBD1	TGCAGCGCCAGGGACAGGATGGATGGCTACACCTTC	CSARDRMDGYTF
TRBV20-1	NA	TRBJ2-7	NA	TGCAGTGCTAGAGAAGGTCTGGGGTCGGGGTCCTACGCGCAGTACTTC	CSAREGLGSGSYAQYF
TRBV27	NA	TRBJ1-5	NA	TGTGCCAGCAGGTTAGACAGCAATCAGCCCCAGCATTTT	CASRLDSNQPQHF